This is a list of T cell receptor beta chains from one sample in a study of cytomegalovirus exposure and HLA in healthy donors. TCRdb's table, derived via immunoSEQ multiplex PCR, lists solely in-frame clones and lacks some. The repertoire has 76,000 or so clones, less than 95% of them found once; the top ten carry 2.5% to 4%. The sample consisted of PBMCs. These receptors came from a young woman in good health and CMV-seropositive. CDR3s include the opening cysteine and the closing phenylalanine or tryptophan.

v_call	j_call	cdr3_aa
TRBV28	TRBJ2-7	CASSTPGQASYEQYF
TRBV5-1	TRBJ2-1	CASSGGNRGYYNEQFF
TRBV7-2	TRBJ1-3	CASSLGGGSGNTIYF
TRBV25-1	TRBJ1-2	CAIGDWDYGYTF
TRBV18	TRBJ2-1	CASSPSGSETNEQFF
TRBV5-5	TRBJ2-3	CASSLEGTDTQYF
TRBV29-1	TRBJ2-3	CSAALVTDTQYF
TRBV4-3	TRBJ2-1	CASSQGYGYNEQFF
TRBV4-1	TRBJ1-3	CASSQTGGAGNTIYF
TRBV18	TRBJ1-2	CASSELTVNLNYGYTF
TRBV11-2	TRBJ2-1	CASSLDHSPRYEQFF
TRBV25-1	TRBJ1-5	CASSDSGRGLGNQPQHF
TRBV28	TRBJ1-6	CASTLEGWGSPLHF
TRBV7-9	TRBJ2-2	CASSWTVTGELFF
TRBV28	TRBJ1-2	CASSLGLDFNYGYTF
TRBV11-1	TRBJ2-1	CASSPLLSGPYNEQFF
TRBV7-2	TRBJ2-4	CASSLRGAKNIQYF
TRBV4-1	TRBJ1-2	CASSQDRGGYGYTF
TRBV5-1	TRBJ1-2	CASSLDTGGVTGYTF
TRBV28	TRBJ1-2	CASGRTANYGYTF
TRBV4-3	TRBJ2-7	CASSLRQGAAYEQYF